Sequencing of this T cell receptor (beta chain) was carried out in a study of OX40 agonist ivuxolimab in advanced cancers. About the study as a whole: Ivuxolimab was a fully human IgG2 agonistic monoclonal antibody targeting the costimulatory receptor OX40 (CD134). The dose-escalation cohort was over 70% male with a mean age of roughly 62 years, ranging from about 23 to 85. The point of sequencing TCRbeta in the periphery was to test whether ivuxolimab changed TCR sequence diversity and drove clonal T-cell expansion. Among the roughly 52 dose-escalation patients, approximately 20 had hepatocellular carcinoma, approximately 15 melanoma, 9 renal cell carcinoma and 9 head and neck cancer. The paper reports the monotherapy dose-escalation portion (N of about 54 patients) of the phase I ivuxolimab trial. Intravenous ivuxolimab was administered to patients every 2 weeks at six dose levels: 0.01, 0.1, 0.3, 1.5, 3 and 10 mg/kg. Patients were allowed to have had prior anti-PD-1, anti-PD-L1 or anti-CTLA-4 therapy, and 40% of the dose-escalation patients had been treated with checkpoint inhibitors. Three dose-escalation patients achieved partial responses, one with hepatocellular carcinoma and two with cutaneous melanoma.

The CDR3, from cysteine to phenylalanine, totals 18 residues. Just the 54-base CDR3 DNA is kept, in frame starting at base 1. Patients with autoimmune disease history or receiving systemic immunosuppression were excluded from the trial. Peripheral blood for TCR sequencing was collected from all dose cohorts at baseline, on cycle 4 day 1, and on cycle 7 day 1. The samples were taken from a phase I, first-in-human, multicenter, open-label dose-escalation trial of ivuxolimab. Adults with locally advanced or metastatic melanoma, renal cell carcinoma, hepatocellular carcinoma or head and neck squamous cell carcinoma were enrolled in the trial. Before TCR sequencing, CD4+ T cells and CD8+ T cells were sorted from peripheral blood as separate populations. On the study overall, not on this receptor specifically: Antigen specificity was not determined for the clonally expanded peripheral T cells. After ivuxolimab, CD8+ T cells had more expanded clones than CD4+ T cells on average. At doses of 0.1 to 3.0 mg/kg, clonal expansion of both CD4+ and CD8+ blood T cells was observed from baseline to week 6. In the 0.1-3.0 mg/kg groups, partial responders were among the patients with the lowest normalized peripheral clonal expansion, particularly in CD8+ T cells. Low levels of normalized T-cell clonal expansion were also shown by some nonresponding patients.

For sequencing of the TCRbeta CDR3 region, genomic DNA was extracted from the sorted cells. TCRbeta CDR3 regions were sequenced using the immunoSEQ Assay. The table comes from immuneACCESS by way of TCRdb, which keeps in-frame sequences with V and J called. Part of the clones is missing from these tables; in studies checked, under half for an unresolved V gene and the rest for unknown reasons. The sample includes 50,000 to 65,000 clones, with 81% observed a single time. The ten largest clones take up over 0.95% of the sample. For this clone: Its specific antigen is unknown. One base away there is no much larger clone; base qualities are not given.

The chain uses TRBV12-2 and TRBJ1-6; the listed D gene, TRBD1, was not tested against the DNA. TRBV12-2 is reported as a pseudogene. Sequencing used CD4+ or CD8+ T cells sorted from blood, obtained in a trial of the OX40 agonist ivuxolimab. The TCR originated in an adult with an advanced solid tumor such as melanoma, head and neck, liver or kidney cancer. The CDR3 region reads CASRLAAGTAQLNSPLHF. The DNA is as follows: TGTGCAAGTCGCTTAGCGGCCGGGACAGCCCAGTTGAATTCGCCCCTCCACTTT.